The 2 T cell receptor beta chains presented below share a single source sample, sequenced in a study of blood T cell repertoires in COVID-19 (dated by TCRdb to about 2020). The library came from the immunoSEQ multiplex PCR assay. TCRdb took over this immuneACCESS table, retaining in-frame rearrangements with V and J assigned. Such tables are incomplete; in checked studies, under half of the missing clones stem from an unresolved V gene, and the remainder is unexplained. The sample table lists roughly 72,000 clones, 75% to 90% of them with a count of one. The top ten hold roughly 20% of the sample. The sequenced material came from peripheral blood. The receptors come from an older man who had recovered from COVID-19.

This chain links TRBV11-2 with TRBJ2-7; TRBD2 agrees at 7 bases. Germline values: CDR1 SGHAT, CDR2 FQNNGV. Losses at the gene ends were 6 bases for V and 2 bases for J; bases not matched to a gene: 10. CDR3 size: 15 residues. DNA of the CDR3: TGTGCCAGCAGACGCCCGGGAGGCAGAACCTACGAGCAGTACTTC. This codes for CASRRPGGRTYEQYF.

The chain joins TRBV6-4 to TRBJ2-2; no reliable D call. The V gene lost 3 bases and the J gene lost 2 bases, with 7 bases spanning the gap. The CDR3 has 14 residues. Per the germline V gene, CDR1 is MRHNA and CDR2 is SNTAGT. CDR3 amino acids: CASSEQSNTGELFF. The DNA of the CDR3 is TGTGCCAGCAGTGAACAGTCAAACACCGGGGAGCTGTTTTTT.